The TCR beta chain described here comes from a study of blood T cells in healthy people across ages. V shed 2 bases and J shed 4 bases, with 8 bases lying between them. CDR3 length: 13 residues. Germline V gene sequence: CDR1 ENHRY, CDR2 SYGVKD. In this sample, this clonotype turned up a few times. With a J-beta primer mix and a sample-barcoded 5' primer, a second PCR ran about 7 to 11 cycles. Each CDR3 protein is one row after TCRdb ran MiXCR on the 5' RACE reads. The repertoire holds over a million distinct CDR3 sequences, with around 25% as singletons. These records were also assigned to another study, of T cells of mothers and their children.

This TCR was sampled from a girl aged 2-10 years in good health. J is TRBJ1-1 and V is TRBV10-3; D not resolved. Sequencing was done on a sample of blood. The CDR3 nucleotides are TGTGCCATCAGTGAGACGGAGGGCACTGAAGCTTTCTTT. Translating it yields CAISETEGTEAFF.